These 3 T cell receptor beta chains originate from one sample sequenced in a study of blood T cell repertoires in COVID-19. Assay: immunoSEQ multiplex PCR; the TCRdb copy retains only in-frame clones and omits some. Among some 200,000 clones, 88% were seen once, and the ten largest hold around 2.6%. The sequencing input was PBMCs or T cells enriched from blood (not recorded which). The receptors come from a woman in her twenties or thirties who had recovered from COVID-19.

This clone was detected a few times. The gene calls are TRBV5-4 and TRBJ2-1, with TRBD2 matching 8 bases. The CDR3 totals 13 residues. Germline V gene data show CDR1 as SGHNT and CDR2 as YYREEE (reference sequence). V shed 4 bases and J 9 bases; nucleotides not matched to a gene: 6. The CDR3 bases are TGTGCCAGCAGCATCGGGGGGGTGGTTGAGCAGTTCTTC. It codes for CASSIGGVVEQFF.

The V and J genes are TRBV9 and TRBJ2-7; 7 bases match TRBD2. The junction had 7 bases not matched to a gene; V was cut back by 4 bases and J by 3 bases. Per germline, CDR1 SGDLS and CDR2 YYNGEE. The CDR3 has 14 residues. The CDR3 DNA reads TGTGCCAGCAGCCCGCAGGGAGGGAACTACGAGCAGTACTTC. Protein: CASSPQGGNYEQYF.

The CDR3 DNA reads as TGCGCCAGCAGCCACCCCCCCGGGACAGGGGACGTCTATGGCTACACCTTC. It translates to CASSHPPGTGDVYGYTF. The chain is built from TRBV4-1 and TRBJ1-2; TRBD1 matches 10 bases. This CDR3 comprises 17 residues. After removal of 3 bases from V and 4 bases from J, the junction contained 11 bases not matched to a gene. The germline gives CDR1 MGHRA, CDR2 YSYEKL.